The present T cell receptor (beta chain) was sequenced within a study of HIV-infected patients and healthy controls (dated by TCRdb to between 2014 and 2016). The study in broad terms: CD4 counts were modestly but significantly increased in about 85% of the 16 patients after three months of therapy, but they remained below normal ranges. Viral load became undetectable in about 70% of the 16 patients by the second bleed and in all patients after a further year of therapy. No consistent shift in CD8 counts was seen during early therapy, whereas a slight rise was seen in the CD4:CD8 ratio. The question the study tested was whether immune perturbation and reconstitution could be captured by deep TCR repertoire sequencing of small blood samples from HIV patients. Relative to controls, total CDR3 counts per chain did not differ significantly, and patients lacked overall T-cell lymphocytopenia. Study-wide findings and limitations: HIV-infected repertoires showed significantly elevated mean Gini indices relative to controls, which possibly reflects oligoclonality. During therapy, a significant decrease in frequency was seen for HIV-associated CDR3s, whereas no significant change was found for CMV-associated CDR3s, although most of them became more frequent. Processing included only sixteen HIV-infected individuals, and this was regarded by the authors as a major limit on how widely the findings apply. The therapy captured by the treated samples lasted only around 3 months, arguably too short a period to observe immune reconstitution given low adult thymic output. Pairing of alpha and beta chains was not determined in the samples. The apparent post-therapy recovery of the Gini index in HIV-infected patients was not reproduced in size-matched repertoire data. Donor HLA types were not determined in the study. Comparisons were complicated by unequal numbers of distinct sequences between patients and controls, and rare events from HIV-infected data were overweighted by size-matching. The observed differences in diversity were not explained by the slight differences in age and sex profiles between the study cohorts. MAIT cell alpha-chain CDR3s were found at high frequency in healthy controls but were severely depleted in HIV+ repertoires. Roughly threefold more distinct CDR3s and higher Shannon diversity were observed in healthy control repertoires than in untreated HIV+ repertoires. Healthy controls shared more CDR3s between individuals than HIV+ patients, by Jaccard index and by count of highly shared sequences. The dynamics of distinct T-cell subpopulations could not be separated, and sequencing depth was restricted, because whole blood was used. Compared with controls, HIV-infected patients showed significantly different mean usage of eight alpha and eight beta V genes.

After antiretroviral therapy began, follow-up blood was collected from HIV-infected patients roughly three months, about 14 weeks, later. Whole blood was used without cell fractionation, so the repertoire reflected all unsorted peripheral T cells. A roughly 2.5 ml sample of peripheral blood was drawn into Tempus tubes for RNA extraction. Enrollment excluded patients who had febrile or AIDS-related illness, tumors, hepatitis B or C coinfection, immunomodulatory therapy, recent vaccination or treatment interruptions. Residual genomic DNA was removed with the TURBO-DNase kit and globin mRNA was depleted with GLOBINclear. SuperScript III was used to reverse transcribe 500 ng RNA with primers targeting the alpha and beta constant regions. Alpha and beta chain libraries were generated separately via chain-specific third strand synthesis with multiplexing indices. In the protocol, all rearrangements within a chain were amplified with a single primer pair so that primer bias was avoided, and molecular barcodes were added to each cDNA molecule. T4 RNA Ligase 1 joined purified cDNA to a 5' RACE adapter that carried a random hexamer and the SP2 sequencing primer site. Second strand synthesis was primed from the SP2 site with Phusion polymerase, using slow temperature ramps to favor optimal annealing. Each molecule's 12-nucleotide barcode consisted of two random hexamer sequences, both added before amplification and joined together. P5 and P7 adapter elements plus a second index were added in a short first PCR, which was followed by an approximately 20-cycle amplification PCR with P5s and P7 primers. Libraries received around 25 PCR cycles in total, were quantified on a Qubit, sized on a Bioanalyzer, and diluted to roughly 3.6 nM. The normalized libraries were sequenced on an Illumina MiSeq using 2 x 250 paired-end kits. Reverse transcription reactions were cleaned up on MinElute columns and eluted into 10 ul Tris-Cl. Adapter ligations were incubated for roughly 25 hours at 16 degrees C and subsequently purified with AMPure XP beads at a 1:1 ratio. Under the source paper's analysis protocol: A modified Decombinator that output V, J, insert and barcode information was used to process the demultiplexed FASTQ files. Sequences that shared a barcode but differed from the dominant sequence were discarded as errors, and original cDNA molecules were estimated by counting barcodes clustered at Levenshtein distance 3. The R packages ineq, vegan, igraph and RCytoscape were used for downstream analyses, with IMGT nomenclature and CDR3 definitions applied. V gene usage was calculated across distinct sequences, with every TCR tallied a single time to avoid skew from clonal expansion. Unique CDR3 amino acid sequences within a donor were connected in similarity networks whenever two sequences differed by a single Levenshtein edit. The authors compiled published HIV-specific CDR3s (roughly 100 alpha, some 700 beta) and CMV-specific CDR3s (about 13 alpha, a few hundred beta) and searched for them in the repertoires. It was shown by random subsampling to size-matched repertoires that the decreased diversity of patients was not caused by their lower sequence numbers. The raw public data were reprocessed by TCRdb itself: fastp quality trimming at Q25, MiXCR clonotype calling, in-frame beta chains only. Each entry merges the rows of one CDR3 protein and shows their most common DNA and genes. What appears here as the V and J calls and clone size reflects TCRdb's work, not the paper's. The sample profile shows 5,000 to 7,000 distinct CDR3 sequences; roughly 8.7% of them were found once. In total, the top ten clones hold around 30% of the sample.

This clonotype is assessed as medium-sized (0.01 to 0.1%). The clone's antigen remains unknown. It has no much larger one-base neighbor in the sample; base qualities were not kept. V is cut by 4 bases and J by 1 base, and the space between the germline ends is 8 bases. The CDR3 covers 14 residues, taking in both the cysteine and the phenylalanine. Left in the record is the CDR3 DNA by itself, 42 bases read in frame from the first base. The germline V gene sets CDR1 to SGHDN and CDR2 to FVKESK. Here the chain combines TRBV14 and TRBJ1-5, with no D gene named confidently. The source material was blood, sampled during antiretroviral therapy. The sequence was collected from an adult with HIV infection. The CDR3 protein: CASSPGGSNQPQHF. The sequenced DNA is TGTGCCAGCAGCCCCGGAGGGAGCAATCAGCCCCAGCATTTT. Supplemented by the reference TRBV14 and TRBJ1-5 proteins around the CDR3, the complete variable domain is EAGVTQFPSHSVIEKGQTVTLRCDPISGHDNLYWYRRVMGKEIKFLLHFVKESKQDESGMPNNRFLAERTGGTYSTLKVQPAELEDSGVYFCASSPGGSNQPQHFGDGTRLSIL.